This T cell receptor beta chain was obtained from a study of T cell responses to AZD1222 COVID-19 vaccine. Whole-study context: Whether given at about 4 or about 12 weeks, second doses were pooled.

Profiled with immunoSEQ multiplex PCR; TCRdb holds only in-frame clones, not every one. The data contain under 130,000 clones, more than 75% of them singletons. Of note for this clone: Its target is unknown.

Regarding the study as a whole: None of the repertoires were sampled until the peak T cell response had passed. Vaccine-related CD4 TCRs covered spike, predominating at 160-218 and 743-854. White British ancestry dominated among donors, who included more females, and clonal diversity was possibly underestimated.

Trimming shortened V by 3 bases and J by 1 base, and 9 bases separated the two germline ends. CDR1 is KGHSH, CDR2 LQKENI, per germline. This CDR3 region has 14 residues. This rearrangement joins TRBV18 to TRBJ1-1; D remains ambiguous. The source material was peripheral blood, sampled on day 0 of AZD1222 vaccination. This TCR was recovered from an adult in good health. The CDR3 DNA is TGTGCCAGCTCACCCCAGAATTCGAACACTGAAGCTTTCTTT. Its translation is CASSPQNSNTEAFF.